This is a list of T cell receptor beta chains from one sample in a study of T cell repertoires in cytomegalovirus infection. Antigens for these TCRs are unknown. One entry per CDR3 protein, called by TCRdb with MiXCR from the reads. The sample lists some 940,000 distinct CDR3 sequences; roughly 31% were seen once. Sample: cultured CD8+ T cells from PBMCs, taken from culture after CMV antigen stimulation. Receptor source: a human donor in good health (CMV status not recorded). Some clones in this sample may be carry-over from other donors' samples. Each CDR3 is given with its conserved first and last residue. A D gene is named only where the DNA matches it firmly.

cdr3_length: 14
j_call: TRBJ2-2
d_call: TRBD1
v_call: TRBV7-6
cdr3_aa: CASSHRTGRGELFF

cdr3_length: 13
j_call: TRBJ2-1
d_call: -
v_call: TRBV15
cdr3_aa: CATSRDLGGPQFF

cdr3_length: 13
j_call: TRBJ2-2
d_call: -
v_call: TRBV24-1
cdr3_aa: CATSDPNTGELFF

cdr3_length: 14
j_call: TRBJ1-6
d_call: -
v_call: TRBV25-1
cdr3_aa: CASSEAGTDSPLHF

cdr3_length: 14
j_call: TRBJ1-1
d_call: -
v_call: TRBV7-9
cdr3_aa: CASSLPGGGPEAFF

cdr3_length: 15
j_call: TRBJ2-1
d_call: TRBD1
v_call: TRBV7-3
cdr3_aa: CASSPRDSSYNEQFF

cdr3_length: 15
j_call: TRBJ2-3
d_call: TRBD2
v_call: TRBV12-3/TRBV12-4
cdr3_aa: CASSLSGGVSDTQYF

cdr3_length: 13
j_call: TRBJ2-4
d_call: -
v_call: TRBV11-2
cdr3_aa: CASCGGAINIQYF

cdr3_length: 16
j_call: TRBJ1-5
d_call: TRBD1
v_call: TRBV5-1
cdr3_aa: CASSLGTGIGNQPQHF

cdr3_length: 15
j_call: TRBJ1-6
d_call: TRBD1
v_call: TRBV27
cdr3_aa: CASSSRDRGNSPLHF

cdr3_length: 12
j_call: TRBJ1-1
d_call: -
v_call: TRBV19
cdr3_aa: CASGASYTEAFF